These 7 T cell receptor beta chains originate from one sample sequenced in a study of blood T cell repertoires in COVID-19 (dated by TCRdb to the early 2020s). The protocol used for the library was the immunoSEQ multiplex PCR assay. TCRdb re-hosts the immuneACCESS table, in-frame sequences only. Its copies lack some clones; in the studies checked, an unresolved V gene accounts for under half of them, and the cause for the rest is not known. In all, the sample holds some 150,000 clones, and about 80% of those were seen once. 7% to 10% of the sample is in the top ten clones. Input material: PBMCs or T cells enriched from blood (not recorded which). The receptors were sampled from a man over 45 who had recovered from COVID-19.

The J gene is TRBJ1-5, the V gene TRBV6-5; D uncertain. The CDR3 has 11 residues. Between the trimmed V and J ends, which lost 7 bases and 5 bases, there was a span of 6 bases. The germline V gene encodes CDR1 MNHEY and CDR2 SVGAGI. Here the CDR3 reads CASTTDQPQHF. The CDR3 DNA reads as TGTGCCAGCACTACCGATCAGCCCCAGCATTTT.

This chain uses TRBV11-3 with TRBJ2-3; 12 nucleotides align to TRBD2. With 5 bases clipped from V and 6 bases from J, the junction kept 9 bases outside the gene matches. Germline V gene sequence: CDR1 SGHNT, CDR2 YENEEA. CDR3 length: 16 residues. In DNA form, the CDR3 reads TGTGCCAGCAGCCCCGGTCTAGCGGGGGGGCTGGATACGCAGTATTTT. It codes for CASSPGLAGGLDTQYF.

The rearrangement uses TRBV19 and TRBJ1-5; D is undetermined. V was shortened by 6 bases and J by 4 bases, with 10 bases between the two germline ends. The CDR3 contains 13 residues. CDR1 and CDR2 from the germline V gene are LNHDA and SQIVND (reference sequence). The DNA for the CDR3 is TGTGCCAGTAGATACAGAGAAAATCAGCCCCAGCATTTT. This translates into CASRYRENQPQHF. Complete variable domain (other parts from reference TRBV19 and TRBJ1-5): DGGITQSPKYLFRKEGQNVTLSCEQNLNHDAMYWYRQDPGQGLRLIYYSQIVNDFQKGDIAEGYSVSREKKESFPLTVTSAQKNPTAFYLCASRYRENQPQHFGDGTRLSIL.

The sample holds one count of this clone. The genes are TRBV5-1 and TRBJ2-1, with TRBD1 as a possible D gene (6 bases). The germline CDR1 and CDR2 sequences are SGHRS and YFSETQ. V lost 5 bases, J lost 4 bases, and 19 bases lay in between. This CDR3 has 16 amino acids. CDR3 in DNA: TGCGCCAGCAGATCGGACAGTACGGGTATATACAATGAGCAGTTCTTC. Its translation is CASRSDSTGIYNEQFF.

This sequence joins TRBV5-1 and TRBJ2-6; tentatively, D is TRBD1 (6 bases). CDR3 length: 17 residues. The V gene lost 4 bases and the J gene lost 0 bases, with 14 bases spanning the gap. Germline lookup yields CDR1 SGHRS and CDR2 YFSETQ. The CDR3 nucleotides read TGCGCCAGCAGCCCACCTACAGGGAACTCTGGGGCCAACGTCCTGACTTTC. Translating it yields CASSPPTGNSGANVLTF.

The chain links TRBV6-4 to TRBJ1-2; tentative D call: TRBD1 (5 bases). This CDR3 contains 13 residues. Germline values: CDR1 MRHNA, CDR2 SNTAGT. The ends were cut back, 4 bases at V and 8 bases at J, with 14 bases in the middle. This CDR3 is CASSASREKGYTF. The DNA for the CDR3 is TGTGCCAGCAGTGCGAGCAGGGAAAAGGGCTACACCTTC.

The chain joins TRBV7-2 to TRBJ2-3; D is unresolved. This CDR3 contains 12 residues. Germline V lookup: CDR1 SGHTA, CDR2 FQGNSA. V lost 8 bases to trimming and J lost 0 bases, with 6 bases between them. CDR3 amino acids: CASSSSTDTQYF. In nucleotides, the CDR3 is TGTGCCAGCTCGAGCAGCACAGATACGCAGTATTTT.